The 30 T cell receptor beta chains below come from one sample, sequenced in a study of cytomegalovirus exposure and HLA in healthy donors. 60 Vbeta and 13 Jbeta primers were used in PCR. Assay: immunoSEQ multiplex PCR; the TCRdb copy retains only in-frame clones and omits some. The table lists under 150,000 clones, roughly 80% of them singletons. Sequencing used PBMCs. All receptors derive from a man aged 30-40 years in good health and CMV-seronegative.

This chain connects TRBV9 to TRBJ2-1, with 7 bases aligning to TRBD2. The germline V gene has CDR1 SGDLS and CDR2 YYNGEE. V was pared by 3 bases and J by 4 bases, with 7 bases of the junction left unmatched. The CDR3 length is 15 residues. CDR3 in DNA: TGTGCCAGCAGCGCGAGGGAGGGTGCATACAATGAGCAGTTCTTC. It is translated as CASSAREGAYNEQFF.

The genes are TRBV5-6 and TRBJ2-5, with D possibly being TRBD2 (6 bases). This CDR3 comprises 14 residues. Germline V gene data show CDR1 as SGHDT and CDR2 as YYEEEE. Trimming shortened V by 3 bases and J by 1 base, and 10 bases separated the two germline ends. CDR3 in DNA: TGTGCCAGCAGCTCCACGGGGGTCCAAGAGACCCAGTACTTC. It specifies CASSSTGVQETQYF. The full variable domain, in which reference TRBV5-6 and TRBJ2-5 provide the parts outside the CDR3, is DAGVTQSPTHLIKTRGQQVTLRCSPKSGHDTVSWYQQALGQGPQFIFQYYEEEERQRGNFPDRFSGHQFPNYSSELNVNALLLGDSALYLCASSSTGVQETQYFGPGTRLLVL.

V gene TRBV7-9 combines with J gene TRBJ2-5; TRBD2 matches 9 bases. The CDR3 loop spans 18 amino acids. The germline gives CDR1 SEHNR, CDR2 FQNEAQ (reference sequence). The V gene end was trimmed by 5 bases and the J gene end by 3 bases; junction bases not matched to a gene: 16. The CDR3 DNA sequence: TGTGCCAGCAGCACCCTATGGCGGGGGGGCCTGGAGAAAGAGACCCAGTACTTC. It codes for CASSTLWRGGLEKETQYF.

The V and J genes are TRBV29-1 and TRBJ1-5, with a weak D call TRBD1 (5 bases). This CDR3 has 13 amino acids. Germline CDR1 is SQVTM and CDR2 is ANQGSEA. Trimming removed 8 bases from V and 1 base from J, with 12 bases in between. The CDR3 here is CSFRKGSNQPQHF. The CDR3 nucleotides are TGCAGCTTCAGAAAGGGGAGCAATCAGCCCCAGCATTTT.

The chain employs TRBV7-8 and TRBJ1-1; D ambiguous. Looked up from germline, CDR1 is SGHVS and CDR2 is FQNEAQ. The CDR3 spans 12 residues. V was clipped by 5 bases and J by 11 bases, with 15 bases between them. For the CDR3, the DNA is TGTGCCAGCAGCCCTACCAGCTGGGAGGCTTTCTTT. Amino acid sequence: CASSPTSWEAFF.

This clone was counted a single time. V is TRBV6-1 and J is TRBJ2-5, with D hard to call. The V gene lost 6 bases and the J gene lost 0 bases, with 8 bases spanning the gap. The CDR3 loop spans 13 amino acids. Germline V gene data show CDR1 as MNHNS and CDR2 as SASEGT. The CDR3: CASRIHNQETQYF. CDR3 nucleotides: TGTGCCAGCAGGATACACAACCAAGAGACCCAGTACTTC.

The chain joins TRBV13 to TRBJ1-6, with TRBD1 matching over 9 bases. V shed 0 bases, J shed 7 bases, and the junction held 4 bases outside the gene matches. The germline V gene has CDR1 PRHDT and CDR2 FYEKMQ (reference sequence). CDR3 length: 16 amino acids. The CDR3 protein is CASSLGGQGENSPLHF. The CDR3 bases are TGTGCCAGCAGCTTAGGGGGACAGGGAGAGAATTCACCCCTCCACTTT.

V usage is TRBV7-2 and J usage is TRBJ2-7; 14 bases match TRBD2. This CDR3 spans 17 amino acids. J was trimmed by 0 bases and V by 5 bases; bases with no gene match: 6. Germline assignment: CDR1 SGHTA and CDR2 FQGNSA. The CDR3 region is CASSRGTSGGSSYEQYF. In nucleotides, the CDR3 is TGTGCCAGCAGCCGGGGGACTAGCGGGGGAAGCTCCTACGAGCAGTACTTC.

V and J are TRBV6-5 and TRBJ2-7, with D perhaps TRBD2 (5 bases). This CDR3 region has 14 residues. Germline V gene lookup returns CDR1 MNHEY and CDR2 SVGAGI. The V end was cut by 2 bases, the J end by 2 bases, with 10 bases between. The CDR3 DNA follows: TGTGCCAGCAGTTACACCGCCGGGGCCTACGAGCAGTACTTC. Translated: CASSYTAGAYEQYF.

The rearrangement uses TRBV5-4 and TRBJ2-1; D gene unclear. The V end was cut by 4 bases, the J end by 0 bases, with 8 bases between. This CDR3 spans 14 amino acids. In germline, CDR1 is SGHNT, CDR2 YYREEE (reference sequence). The CDR3 nucleotides are TGTGCCAGCAGCCATTCGAGCTCCTACAATGAGCAGTTCTTC. Encoded protein: CASSHSSSYNEQFF.

This chain links TRBV5-4 with TRBJ2-5; D is unclear. This CDR3 spans 16 amino acids. From germline, CDR1 is SGHNT and CDR2 YYREEE (reference sequence). V lost 1 base to trimming and J lost 1 base, with 14 bases between them. This chain's CDR3 is CASSLSPSGSQETQYF. In DNA form, the CDR3 reads TGTGCCAGCAGCTTGAGCCCTTCCGGGTCCCAAGAGACCCAGTACTTC.

This clone was counted only a few times. CDR3 nucleotides: TGTGCCAGCAGTGGAGGGGCGCGTGGGGAAAAACTGTTTTTT. This translates into CASSGGARGEKLFF. The chain carries TRBV28 and TRBJ1-4; tentatively, D is TRBD1 (5 bases). Trimming left V 5 bases short and J 8 bases short, with 15 bases between. From germline, CDR1 is MDHEN and CDR2 SYDVKM. The length of the CDR3 is 14 residues.

The J gene is TRBJ1-5, the V gene TRBV6-6; 7 nucleotides align to TRBD1. Per germline, CDR1 MNHNY and CDR2 SVGAGI (reference sequence). The CDR3 loop spans 11 amino acids. V shed 6 bases and J 12 bases; nucleotides not matched to a gene: 5. CDR3 residues: CASRETGVQHF. DNA for the CDR3: TGTGCCAGCAGAGAAACAGGGGTCCAGCATTTT.

This clone was observed a handful of times. This chain links TRBV29-1 with TRBJ2-7, with D unresolved. This CDR3 contains 13 residues. Trimming removed 6 bases at V and 5 bases at J, with 17 bases between. The germline CDR1 and CDR2 sequences are SQVTM and ANQGSEA. The CDR3 here is CSVAQELTHEQYF. CDR3 nucleotide sequence: TGCAGCGTAGCCCAGGAATTAACCCACGAGCAGTACTTC.

This chain joins TRBV5-1 and TRBJ2-2; D perhaps matches TRBD1 (6 bases). Germline CDR1 reads SGHRS; CDR2 reads YFSETQ. V gave up 6 bases and J gave up 7 bases, with 25 bases separating them. CDR3 length: 17 amino acids. The CDR3 bases are TGCGCCAGCAAAGACCTGGGCAGGGGAAATAGGCACGGGGAGCTGTTTTTT. It translates to CASKDLGRGNRHGELFF.

The chain is built from TRBV19 and TRBJ1-3; unclear D gene. Germline values: CDR1 LNHDA, CDR2 SQIVND (reference sequence). V was clipped by 1 base and J by 0 bases, with 4 bases between them. The CDR3 is 14 residues long. CDR3 nucleotides: TGTGCCAGTAGTATAGCGGTCTCTGGAAACACCATATATTTT. Translating gives CASSIAVSGNTIYF.

This sequence joins TRBV5-1 and TRBJ2-4; TRBD1 matches at 7 bases. Germline assignment: CDR1 SGHRS and CDR2 YFSETQ. CDR3 length: 17 residues. The ends lost 4 bases at V and 2 bases at J; junction bases unmatched: 12. The CDR3 DNA reads as TGCGCCAGCAGCCATACCGAGACAGGGATTCCCAAAAACATTCAGTACTTC. Protein: CASSHTETGIPKNIQYF.

The rearrangement uses TRBV14 and TRBJ2-5; D gene uncertain. Germline V lookup: CDR1 SGHDN, CDR2 FVKESK. This CDR3 has 11 amino acids. V was shortened by 3 bases and J by 7 bases, with 6 bases between the two germline ends. CDR3 region: CASSQYGTQYF. DNA of the CDR3: TGTGCCAGCAGCCAGTACGGGACCCAGTACTTC.

The V and J genes are TRBV27 and TRBJ2-1, with 10 positions matching TRBD2. The germline gives CDR1 MNHEY, CDR2 SMNVEV (reference sequence). V lost 4 bases and J lost 7; bases outside the gene matches: 7. CDR3 length: 15 residues. The CDR3 nucleotides read TGTGCCAGCAGTTCCCTAGCGGGAGTTGGTAATGAGCAGTTCTTC. It codes for CASSSLAGVGNEQFF.

The rearrangement links TRBV5-1 to TRBJ2-2; D is unclear. Germline V CDR1 and CDR2: SGHRS, YFSETQ. The CDR3 totals 15 residues. Between the trimmed V and J ends, which lost 4 bases and 4 bases, there was a span of 14 bases. CDR3 sequence reads: CASSLDTRGTGELFF. CDR3 nucleotides: TGCGCCAGCAGCCTAGATACTCGTGGCACCGGGGAGCTGTTTTTT.

The genes are TRBV6-1 and TRBJ2-1, with D unclear. The germline gives CDR1 MNHNS, CDR2 SASEGT. Trimming stripped 1 base from V and 2 bases from J, with 6 bases between. The CDR3 is 14 amino acids. Here the CDR3 reads CASSEVLAYNEQFF. CDR3 in DNA: TGTGCCAGCAGTGAAGTTCTAGCCTACAATGAGCAGTTCTTC.

V usage is TRBV25-1 and J usage is TRBJ2-3; D is ambiguous. This CDR3 region has 13 residues. V lost 4 bases to trimming and J lost 6 bases, with 11 bases between them. Germline V gene sequence: CDR1 MGHDK, CDR2 SYGVNS. CDR3 bases: TGTGCCAGCAGTGTGCCGTCAAGCGATACGCAGTATTTT. Amino acid sequence: CASSVPSSDTQYF.

This rearrangement joins TRBV4-3 to TRBJ2-3, with TRBD2 matching 7 bases. Germline lookup yields CDR1 LGHNA and CDR2 YSLEER. The CDR3 is made up of 17 amino acids. The V and J ends lost 0 bases and 4 bases, in that order; junction bases with no gene match: 10. The DNA of the CDR3 is TGCGCCAGCAGCCAAGAAAGGGAGGGACTTTTCCCAGATACGCAGTATTTT. Residues: CASSQEREGLFPDTQYF.

The V call is TRBV11-1, the J call TRBJ2-7, with D tentatively TRBD1 (5 bases). CDR1 and CDR2 from the germline V gene are SGHAT and FQDESV (reference sequence). CDR3 length equals 14 residues. Trimming took off 5 bases at V and 5 bases at J, with 16 bases between the two ends. As DNA, the CDR3 is TGTGCCAGCAGCCGAGGCAGGGTTCCCCACGAGCAGTACTTC. It yields the protein CASSRGRVPHEQYF.

CDR3 amino acids: CATRGGDSGANVLTF. Here the CDR3 DNA reads TGTGCCACCAGGGGAGGGGACTCTGGGGCCAACGTCCTGACTTTC. The chain links TRBV6-1 to TRBJ2-6, with D possibly matching TRBD2 (7 bases). The V gene's germline CDR1 is MNHNS and CDR2 SASEGT. The CDR3 is 15 amino acids. Trimming stripped 10 bases from V and 0 bases from J, with 13 bases between.

The V gene is TRBV29-1, the J gene TRBJ2-3, with TRBD1 matching over 11 bases. V gave up 5 bases and J gave up 3 bases; unmatched junction bases: 4. This CDR3 has 14 residues. The V gene's germline CDR1 is SQVTM and CDR2 ANQGSEA. CDR3 loop: CSVSGQGVTDTQYF. Written as DNA, the CDR3 is TGCAGCGTTTCGGGACAGGGGGTGACAGATACGCAGTATTTT.

This clone occurred a few times. CDR3: CASSVAGGPSGELFF. CDR3 coding DNA: TGCGCCAGCAGCGTAGCGGGAGGGCCTAGCGGGGAGCTGTTTTTT. The gene calls are TRBV10-2 and TRBJ2-2; 11 bases match TRBD2. Per the germline V gene, CDR1 is WSHSY and CDR2 is SAAADI. This CDR3 is built from 15 residues. The V gene end was trimmed by 6 bases and the J gene end by 7 bases; junction bases not matched to a gene: 7.

The CDR3 here is CASSQGGLRVRGALGGYTF. CDR3 DNA sequence: TGCGCCAGCAGCCAAGGGGGGCTCCGGGTTCGGGGCGCGTTGGGTGGCTACACCTTC. The chain recombines TRBV4-1 with TRBJ1-2; TRBD1 is a possible D gene (6 bases). The length of the CDR3 is 19 residues. Germline-derived CDR1 and CDR2 are MGHRA and YSYEKL. Trimming took off 1 base at V and 7 bases at J, with 28 bases between the two ends.

The chain couples TRBV27 to TRBJ1-5; TRBD1 matches 7 bases. The V and J ends lost 5 bases and 0 bases, in that order; junction bases with no gene match: 10. CDR1 and CDR2 from the germline V gene are MNHEY and SMNVEV (reference sequence). This CDR3 region has 17 residues. The CDR3 protein is CASSRKGDRYSNQPQHF. The CDR3 DNA sequence: TGTGCCAGCAGTCGTAAGGGGGACAGATATAGCAATCAGCCCCAGCATTTT.

This chain uses TRBV5-1 with TRBJ1-2; TRBD1 is a possible D gene (5 bases). Germline V CDR1 and CDR2: SGHRS, YFSETQ. Trimming removed 0 bases at V and 8 bases at J, with 23 bases between. This CDR3 comprises 17 residues. CDR3 DNA: TGCGCCAGCAGCTTGGCCGGGACTTTCACCTTGGCGGCGGGCTACACCTTC. Its translation is CASSLAGTFTLAAGYTF.